This T cell receptor (beta chain) was profiled in a study of identical twins. Study-wide results and limits: These conclusions were based on statistical analysis (cross-sectional, not following the same donors).

Ten or more counts support this clonotype. As yet, its antigen is unknown. Trimming removed 4 bases from V and 8 bases from J, with 10 bases in between. Germline V gives CDR1 LNHDA, CDR2 SQIVND (reference sequence). The CDR3 sequence is 12 residues long. TCRdb redid the calling of the 5' RACE reads with MiXCR, one entry per CDR3 protein. The repertoire holds 200,000 to 250,000 distinct CDR3 sequences, with over 5.5% as singletons. The same sample was also studied in work on T cells expressing NK-cell markers. From that second work: From sorted CD3+CD56+NKG2C+, CD3+CD56+NKG2C- and CD3+CD56-NKG2C+ T cells came the TCR beta repertoires. The contribution of dominant NKG2C+ clonotypes to CD8+ T cells in about 6 donors was about 1.0-7.0%. In a handful of donors, dominant clonotypes made up 28.3-60.1% of CD3+CD56-NKG2C+ cells.

The sequenced sample consisted of CD8+ T cells sorted from blood. This TCR was sampled from a woman younger than 30 in good health. V and J are TRBV19 and TRBJ2-3; D might be TRBD2 (5 bases). The CDR3 DNA reads as TGTGCCAGTAGTACGGGCAGCGGTACGCAGTATTTT. This codes for CASSTGSGTQYF.